The TCR beta chain under discussion was sequenced for a study of CD8 T cells in ankylosing spondylitis. About this clonotype itself: Its antigen remains unknown.

Each TCR beta library was made by quantitative 5'-RACE that incorporated molecular barcodes. TCRdb processed the 5' RACE reads anew with MiXCR; each CDR3 protein has one entry. The sample lists 400,000 to 450,000 distinct CDR3 sequences; more than 15% were seen once. V lost 7 bases and J lost 0; bases outside the gene matches: 4. Looked up from germline, CDR1 is KGHDR and CDR2 is SFDVKD. There are 14 residues in the CDR3. Study findings and constraints: A motif of roughly 8 highly homologous TCR beta variants was seen as apparently characteristic of ankylosing spondylitis blood. Matched ankylosing spondylitis synovial fluid reportedly showed significant enrichment of disease-linked clones. In the blood and synovial fluid of reactive arthritis, some motif variants had been previously reported.

The chain joins TRBV24-1 to TRBJ2-5, with 7 bases that match TRBD2. This receptor was identified in a male donor with ankylosing spondylitis. Sequencing used blood, either unsorted or a sorted T cell fraction (not recorded which). The CDR3 nucleotides read TGTGCCACCAGCAGCGGGGCCTACCAAGAGACCCAGTACTTC. This translates into CATSSGAYQETQYF.